The 28 T cell receptor beta chains reported below all come from one sample, sequenced in a study of blood T cell repertoires in COVID-19. TCRdb keeps only in-frame clones here, not all; method: immunoSEQ multiplex PCR. The table records about 44,000 clones, approximately 88% of them present only once. Sequencing used peripheral blood. These receptors were taken from a woman aged 40 to 50 with acute or convalescent COVID-19.

The chain joins TRBV4-1 to TRBJ2-7, with a possible D match to TRBD2 (6 bases). There are 14 residues in the CDR3. Between the trimmed V and J ends, which lost 4 bases and 4 bases, there was a span of 14 bases. Germline V CDR1 and CDR2: MGHRA, YSYEKL. Here the CDR3 reads CASSLQTSPYEQYF. The CDR3, as DNA: TGCGCCAGCAGCCTGCAGACTAGTCCGTACGAGCAGTACTTC.

The chain recombines TRBV5-1 with TRBJ2-7; D ambiguous. In germline, CDR1 is SGHRS, CDR2 YFSETQ. V was clipped by 4 bases and J by 5 bases, with 10 bases between them. The CDR3 spans 12 residues. CDR3 region: CASSPQRNEQYF. As DNA, the CDR3 is TGCGCCAGCAGCCCCCAGAGGAACGAGCAGTACTTC.

The chain combines TRBV29-1 with TRBJ1-1, with D tentatively TRBD1 (5 bases). V lost 2 bases and J lost 5, with 24 bases in between. The CDR3 is 17 residues long. The germline gives CDR1 SQVTM, CDR2 ANQGSEA. CDR3 coding DNA: TGCAGCGTTGAATCGAGCGGGATCGTCCGGGGGGAGACTGAAGCTTTCTTT. Amino acid sequence: CSVESSGIVRGETEAFF.

This clone was counted once. V usage is TRBV19 and J usage is TRBJ2-7, with D perhaps matching TRBD2 (5 bases). Germline CDR1 and CDR2: LNHDA and SQIVND (reference sequence). V was shortened by 6 bases and J by 3 bases, with 12 bases between the two germline ends. The CDR3 contains 13 residues. CDR3: CASSIRDYYEQYF. In nucleotides, the CDR3 is TGTGCCAGTAGCATCCGAGACTACTACGAGCAGTACTTC.

The chain employs TRBV5-1 and TRBJ2-2, with 10 bases aligning to TRBD1. Germline V gene sequence: CDR1 SGHRS, CDR2 YFSETQ. The trim removed 2 bases at V and 5 bases at J, leaving 3 bases unmatched. This CDR3 is built from 15 residues. DNA of the CDR3: TGCGCCAGCAGCTTTGACAGGGGGCTTACCGGGGAGCTGTTTTTT. It yields the protein CASSFDRGLTGELFF.

This chain uses TRBV3-1 (or the pseudogene TRBV3-2) with TRBJ2-3; the match to TRBD1 covers 7 bases. Unmatched junction bases numbered 7, after V lost 4 bases and J lost 6 bases. Germline V gene data show CDR1 as LGHDT and CDR2 as YNNKEL (reference sequence). This CDR3 comprises 14 residues. The CDR3 DNA reads as TGTGCCAGCAGCCCAGGGGGTTGGCAGGATACGCAGTATTTT. Its protein is CASSPGGWQDTQYF.

The CDR3: CASSLQQGTGELFF. The CDR3 DNA reads TGCGCCAGCAGCTTACAACAGGGTACCGGGGAGCTGTTTTTT. The V call is TRBV5-1, the J call TRBJ2-2; D may be TRBD1 (6 bases). V dropped 2 bases and J dropped 5 bases, with 10 bases sitting between them. In germline, CDR1 is SGHRS, CDR2 YFSETQ. The CDR3 totals 14 residues. Filled out from reference TRBV5-1 and TRBJ2-2, the complete variable domain reads KAGVTQTPRYLIKTRGQQVTLSCSPISGHRSVSWYQQTPGQGLQFLFEYFSETQRNKGNFPGRFSGRQFSNSRSEMNVSTLELGDSALYLCASSLQQGTGELFFGEGSRLTVL.

The rearrangement uses TRBV28 and TRBJ1-3, with a weak D call TRBD1 (6 bases). The CDR3 runs 14 residues. CDR1 MDHEN and CDR2 SYDVKM come from the germline V gene. V lost 6 bases to trimming and J lost 4 bases, with 13 bases between them. CDR3 sequence (DNA): TGTGCCAGCAGACTACAGGGTGAGGGAAACACCATATATTTT. Translation: CASRLQGEGNTIYF.

The rearrangement joins TRBV4-1 to TRBJ1-3; D call uncertain. Germline CDR1 is MGHRA and CDR2 is YSYEKL. V was trimmed by 2 bases and J by 0 bases, leaving 8 bases between them. The CDR3 has 15 residues. CDR3 sequence: CASSQTSGSGNTIYF. DNA for the CDR3: TGCGCCAGCAGCCAAACGTCAGGCTCTGGAAACACCATATATTTT.

The chain couples TRBV5-4 to TRBJ2-6, with 7 nucleotides matching TRBD1. Trimming at V came to 5 bases and at J to 8 bases, leaving 7 bases not matched to a gene. CDR3 length: 14 residues. In germline, CDR1 is SGHNT, CDR2 YYREEE (reference sequence). CDR3 DNA sequence: TGTGCCAGCAGACCCCCGGACAGGACCAACGTCCTGACTTTC. Residues: CASRPPDRTNVLTF.

The chain carries TRBV30 and TRBJ1-5; maybe TRBD1 (5 bases). V was clipped by 2 bases and J by 7 bases, with 9 bases between them. CDR1 and CDR2 from the germline V gene are GTSNPN and SVGIG (reference sequence). The CDR3 loop spans 12 amino acids. This CDR3 reads CAWSPGYQPQHF. CDR3 nucleotide sequence: TGTGCCTGGAGTCCAGGGTACCAGCCCCAGCATTTT.

This clone appeared a few times. The chain carries TRBV5-4 and TRBJ2-7, with D tentatively TRBD2 (5 bases). Germline CDR1 SGHNT, CDR2 YYREEE (reference sequence). The CDR3 is 16 residues long. The V gene lost 4 bases and the J gene lost 0 bases, with 17 bases spanning the gap. CDR3 in amino acids: CASSPRASQSSYEQYF. The CDR3 bases are TGTGCCAGCAGCCCTCGGGCTAGCCAGAGCTCCTACGAGCAGTACTTC.

The gene calls are TRBV18 and TRBJ2-7, with TRBD1 identical over 8 bases. V gave up 2 bases and J gave up 4 bases; unmatched junction bases: 4. The CDR3 has 14 amino acids. Germline V gives CDR1 KGHSH, CDR2 LQKENI. CDR3 loop: CASSPGQGRYEQYF. The CDR3 DNA reads TGTGCCAGCTCACCAGGACAGGGAAGATACGAGCAGTACTTC.

The chain couples TRBV5-6 to TRBJ1-4, with 8 bases identical to TRBD1. The CDR3 spans 15 residues. The V gene end was trimmed by 4 bases and the J gene end by 1 base; junction bases not matched to a gene: 3. Germline CDR1 reads SGHDT; CDR2 reads YYEEEE. The CDR3 DNA reads as TGTGCCAGCAGCGGAGGACAGGGAACTAATGAAAAACTGTTTTTT. It yields the protein CASSGGQGTNEKLFF.

The J gene is TRBJ2-7, the V gene TRBV2; 9 bases line up with TRBD2. Trimming cost V 0 bases and J 4 bases; bases outside gene matches: 7. CDR3 length: 16 amino acids. Germline CDR1 and CDR2: SNHLY and FYNNEI. CDR3 in DNA: TGTGCCAGCAGTGAAGCGCGGGCTAGCGGGAAATACGAGCAGTACTTC. It codes for CASSEARASGKYEQYF.

This chain links TRBV5-1 with TRBJ2-2; 11 bases agree with TRBD2. This CDR3 has 19 residues. CDR1 SGHRS and CDR2 YFSETQ come from the germline V gene. J lost 1 base, V lost 3 bases, and 11 bases had no gene match. The CDR3 is CASSSLAGVYLRNTGELFF. The CDR3 DNA follows: TGCGCCAGCAGCTCACTAGCGGGAGTATACCTGAGGAACACCGGGGAGCTGTTTTTT.

This chain uses TRBV3-1 (or the pseudogene TRBV3-2) with TRBJ2-1, with TRBD2 matching 13 bases. Per germline, CDR1 LGHDT and CDR2 YNNKEL (reference sequence). The CDR3 loop spans 14 amino acids. V gave up 1 base and J gave up 10 bases; unmatched junction bases: 1. This chain's CDR3 is CASSQVGLAGEQFF. CDR3 DNA: TGTGCCAGCAGCCAAGTGGGACTAGCGGGAGAGCAGTTCTTC.

The chain joins TRBV5-1 to TRBJ2-7; D uncertain. This CDR3 contains 14 residues. With 3 bases removed from V and 5 bases from J, the gap between germline ends came to 15 bases. CDR1 SGHRS and CDR2 YFSETQ come from the germline V gene. The CDR3 nucleotides read TGCGCCAGCAGCTGGGCCGCCCCAGTGGACGAGCAGTACTTC. Protein sequence: CASSWAAPVDEQYF.

The gene calls are TRBV4-3 and TRBJ1-6; D not certain. The V end was cut by 0 bases, the J end by 3 bases, with 9 bases between. The CDR3 length is 16 residues. Germline V CDR1 and CDR2: LGHNA, YSLEER. DNA for the CDR3: TGCGCCAGCAGCCAAGATTACAGCTTCTATAATTCACCCCTCCACTTT. This codes for CASSQDYSFYNSPLHF.

The rearrangement uses TRBV30 and TRBJ2-1; 9 positions agree with TRBD1. Germline CDR1 and CDR2: GTSNPN and SVGIG (reference sequence). The CDR3 has 12 amino acids. V lost 8 bases and J lost 6; bases outside the gene matches: 5. The CDR3 reads CAGGTGFNEQFF. CDR3 DNA: TGTGCCGGGGGGACAGGGTTCAATGAGCAGTTCTTC.

This chain connects TRBV29-1 to TRBJ1-1; D perhaps matches TRBD1 (5 bases). The CDR3 has 13 residues. Deletions cut 7 bases from V and 1 base from J, with 13 bases between. In germline, CDR1 is SQVTM, CDR2 ANQGSEA. The CDR3 loop is CSGQGLGNTEAFF. CDR3 coding DNA: TGCAGCGGTCAGGGTTTGGGGAACACTGAAGCTTTCTTT.

This clone was seen only once. The V and J genes are TRBV10-1 and TRBJ2-3; D is possibly TRBD2 (6 bases). The germline gives CDR1 WNHNN, CDR2 SYGVQD (reference sequence). This CDR3 region has 14 residues. The ends were cut back, 6 bases at V and 4 bases at J, with 14 bases in the middle. The CDR3: CASSLTRLADTQYF. CDR3 in DNA: TGCGCCAGCAGCCTGACTAGGCTTGCAGATACGCAGTATTTT.

This chain links TRBV5-6 with TRBJ2-1; 9 nucleotides match TRBD2. V trimming: 6 bases; J trimming: 7 bases; junction bases outside the gene matches: 5. The CDR3 is 13 amino acids. From germline, CDR1 is SGHDT and CDR2 YYEEEE. The chain's CDR3 is CASTREGPNEQFF. In nucleotides, the CDR3 is TGTGCCAGCACGCGGGAGGGCCCAAATGAGCAGTTCTTC.

This rearrangement joins TRBV2 to TRBJ2-1; 11 bases match TRBD2. This CDR3 has 14 amino acids. Per the germline V gene, CDR1 is SNHLY and CDR2 is FYNNEI. Trimming cost V 7 bases and J 5 bases; bases outside gene matches: 4. The chain's CDR3 is CASKGGLADNEQFF. The CDR3 DNA reads TGTGCCAGCAAGGGGGGACTAGCGGACAATGAGCAGTTCTTC.

The chain is built from TRBV27 and TRBJ1-2; 10 bases are shared with TRBD1. CDR3 length: 13 amino acids. CDR1 and CDR2 (germline): MNHEY, SMNVEV (reference sequence). J was trimmed by 7 bases and V by 3 bases; bases with no gene match: 2. For the CDR3, the DNA is TGTGCCAGCAGTTTGACAGGGGGCCGTGGCTACACCTTC. Protein: CASSLTGGRGYTF.

The V gene is TRBV30, the J gene TRBJ2-3, with a possible D match to TRBD1 (5 bases). The CDR3 consists of 13 residues. Looked up from germline, CDR1 is GTSNPN and CDR2 is SVGIG (reference sequence). Trimming removed 0 bases at V and 2 bases at J, with 6 bases between. In DNA, the CDR3 is TGTGCCTGGAGTGTTGGGGCCACAGATACGCAGTATTTT. It is translated as CAWSVGATDTQYF.

The V gene is TRBV21-1, the J gene TRBJ2-7; the table gives TRBD2 as D, unverified against the DNA. TRBV21-1 is shown as a pseudogene. The CDR3 spans 18 residues. The CDR3 nucleotides are TGTGCCAGCAGCAGAGAAGGTAGCACCCCGAGGATTCATTACGAGCAGTACTTC. Translated, it gives CASSREGSTPRIHYEQYF.

This clone was observed a handful of times. This rearrangement joins TRBV5-6 to TRBJ1-1, with 7 bases fitting TRBD1. The germline gives CDR1 SGHDT, CDR2 YYEEEE. J lost 4 bases, V lost 6 bases, and 9 bases had no gene match. There are 14 residues in the CDR3. The CDR3 loop reads CASTPTGAGTEAFF. As DNA, the CDR3 is TGTGCCAGCACTCCAACAGGGGCGGGCACTGAAGCTTTCTTT.